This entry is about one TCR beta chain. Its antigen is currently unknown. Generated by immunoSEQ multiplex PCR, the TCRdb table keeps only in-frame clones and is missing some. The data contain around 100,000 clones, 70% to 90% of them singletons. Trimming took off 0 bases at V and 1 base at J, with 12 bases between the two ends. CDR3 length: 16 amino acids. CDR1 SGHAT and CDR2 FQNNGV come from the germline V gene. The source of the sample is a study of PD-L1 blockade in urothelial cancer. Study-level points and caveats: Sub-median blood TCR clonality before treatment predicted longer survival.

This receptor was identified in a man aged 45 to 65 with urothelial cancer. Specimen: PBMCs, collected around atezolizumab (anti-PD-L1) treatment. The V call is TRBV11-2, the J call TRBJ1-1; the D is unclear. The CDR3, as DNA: TGTGCCAGCAGCTTAGAGTTTGGCAAAACGAACACTGAAGCTTTCTTT. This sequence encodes CASSLEFGKTNTEAFF.